One and the same sample provided the 9 T cell receptor beta chains below, sequenced in a study of graft-versus-host responses after intestinal transplantation. Clones were sequenced by immunoSEQ multiplex PCR, and TCRdb holds only the in-frame ones, with some missing. This table has some 110,000 clones, roughly 93% appearing once. Their target antigens are unknown. Here the sequenced sample was unstimulated CD8+ T cells sorted from spleen or lymph node cells, taken before transplant. These receptors were obtained from a human donor who was the organ donor for an intestinal transplant.

The J gene is TRBJ2-2, the V gene TRBV13, with a tentative D call TRBD2 (5 bases). The CDR3 totals 13 residues. CDR1 PRHDT and CDR2 FYEKMQ come from the germline V gene (reference sequence). The V and J ends lost 8 bases and 1 base respectively, with 8 bases between them. This CDR3 reads CASGGQNTGELFF. DNA of the CDR3: TGTGCCAGCGGAGGCCAGAACACCGGGGAGCTGTTTTTT.

The chain uses TRBV13 and TRBJ2-7, with D tentatively TRBD2 (6 bases). The length of the CDR3 is 15 residues. V was pared by 5 bases and J by 2 bases, with 16 bases between. Germline assignment: CDR1 PRHDT and CDR2 FYEKMQ (reference sequence). CDR3 DNA: TGTGCCAGCAGCGGGCGGCCTAGCGCGACCTACGAGCAGTACTTC. It is translated as CASSGRPSATYEQYF. Together with reference TRBV13 and TRBJ2-7, the CDR3 gives the full variable domain: AAGVIQSPRHLIKEKRETATLKCYPIPRHDTVYWYQQGPGQDPQFLISFYEKMQSDKGSIPDRFSAQQFSDYHSELNMSSLELGDSALYFCASSGRPSATYEQYFGPGTRLTVT.

The chain recombines TRBV6-6 with TRBJ2-5; possibly TRBD1 for D (5 bases). Trimming removed 5 bases at V and 5 bases at J, with 12 bases between. This CDR3 is built from 13 residues. CDR1 and CDR2 from the germline V gene are MNHNY and SVGAGI (reference sequence). For the CDR3, the DNA is TGTGCCAGCAGTGACAGATACATGGAGACCCAGTACTTC. Encoded protein: CASSDRYMETQYF.

V and J are TRBV7-8 and TRBJ2-7; D ambiguous. This CDR3 has 11 amino acids. V lost 4 bases to trimming and J lost 7 bases, with 8 bases between them. Germline V lookup: CDR1 SGHVS, CDR2 FQNEAQ. CDR3 bases: TGTGCCAGCAGCTCAGGTTGGGAGCAGTACTTC. Protein: CASSSGWEQYF.

The CDR3 nucleotides are TGTGCCTGGAGTGTCGGAGCAGGGATGGGGACAGATACGCAGTATTTT. Residues: CAWSVGAGMGTDTQYF. The gene calls are TRBV30 and TRBJ2-3; D perhaps matches TRBD1 (5 bases). This CDR3 has 16 amino acids. Trimming took 0 bases from V and 3 from J, leaving 16 bases between them. From germline, CDR1 is GTSNPN and CDR2 SVGIG (reference sequence).

The chain employs TRBV7-8 and TRBJ2-5; 8 bases map to TRBD1. This CDR3 is built from 16 residues. V gave up 3 bases and J gave up 5 bases; unmatched junction bases: 11. Germline-derived CDR1 and CDR2 are SGHVS and FQNEAQ. The CDR3 nucleotides are TGTGCCAGCAGCTTCTTAATATGGACAGGGTGGGAGACCCAGTACTTC. Protein sequence: CASSFLIWTGWETQYF.

J is TRBJ2-5 and V is TRBV7-2; no definite D call. The CDR3 consists of 14 residues. Trimming cost V 5 bases and J 0 bases, with 10 bases left between them. CDR1 is SGHTA and CDR2 is FQGNSA in the germline V gene. In DNA, the CDR3 is TGTGCCAGCAGCCCCCCAGATTACCAAGAGACCCAGTACTTC. Translation: CASSPPDYQETQYF.

The rearrangement joins TRBV7-7 to TRBJ1-2; D call uncertain. Trimming took off 11 bases at V and 4 bases at J, with 20 bases between the two ends. CDR3 length: 14 residues. Germline CDR1 and CDR2: SSHAT and FNYEAQ (reference sequence). CDR3 DNA: TGTGCCTCGGACGGGCGCTCCGACCTCTATGGCTACACCTTC. As protein: CASDGRSDLYGYTF.

This clone was counted between two and nine times. The chain couples TRBV6-5 to TRBJ2-1, with 10 positions matching TRBD2. CDR3 length: 15 amino acids. Unmatched junction bases numbered 7, after V lost 5 bases and J lost 6 bases. From germline, CDR1 is MNHEY and CDR2 SVGAGI. CDR3 DNA: TGTGCCAGCAGTCCCTCTAGCGGGAGTAGCAATGAGCAGTTCTTC. It translates to CASSPSSGSSNEQFF.